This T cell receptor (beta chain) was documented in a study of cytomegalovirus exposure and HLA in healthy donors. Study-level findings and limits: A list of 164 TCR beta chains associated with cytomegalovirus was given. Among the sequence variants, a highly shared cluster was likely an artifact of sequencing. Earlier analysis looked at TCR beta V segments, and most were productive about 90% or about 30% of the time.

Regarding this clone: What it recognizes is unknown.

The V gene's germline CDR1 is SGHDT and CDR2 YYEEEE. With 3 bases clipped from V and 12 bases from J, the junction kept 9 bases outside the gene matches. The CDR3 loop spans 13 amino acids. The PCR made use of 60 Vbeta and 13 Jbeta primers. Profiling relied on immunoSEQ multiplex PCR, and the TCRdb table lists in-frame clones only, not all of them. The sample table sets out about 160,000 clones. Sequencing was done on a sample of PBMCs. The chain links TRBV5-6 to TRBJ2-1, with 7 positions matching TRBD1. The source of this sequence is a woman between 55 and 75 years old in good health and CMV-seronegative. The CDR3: CASSSADRVGQFF. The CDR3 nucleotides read TGTGCCAGCAGCTCCGCTGACAGGGTGGGGCAGTTCTTC.